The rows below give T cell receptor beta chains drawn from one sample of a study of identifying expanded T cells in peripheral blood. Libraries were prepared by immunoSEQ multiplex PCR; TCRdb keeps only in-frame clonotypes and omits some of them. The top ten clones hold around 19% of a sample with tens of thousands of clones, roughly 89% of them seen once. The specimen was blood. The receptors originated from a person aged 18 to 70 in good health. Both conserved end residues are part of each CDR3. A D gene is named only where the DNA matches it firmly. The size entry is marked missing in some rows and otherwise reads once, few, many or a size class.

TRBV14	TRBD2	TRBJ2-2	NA	CASSPYRVPSPGGPSNTGELFF	TGTGCCAGCAGCCCGTACCGGGTCCCTAGTCCGGGAGGACCCTCGAACACCGGGGAGCTGTTTTTT
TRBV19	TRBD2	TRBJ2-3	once	CASSRAASLAGGADTQYF	TGTGCCAGTAGTCGGGCAGCTTCACTAGCGGGAGGGGCAGATACGCAGTATTTT
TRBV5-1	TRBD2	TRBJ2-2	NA	CASSLRTSGESGELFF	TGCGCCAGCAGCCTTCGGACTAGCGGGGAATCCGGGGAGCTGTTTTTT
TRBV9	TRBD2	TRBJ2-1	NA	CASSVGTSGSNEQFF	TGTGCCAGCAGCGTAGGGACTAGCGGGAGCAATGAGCAGTTCTTC
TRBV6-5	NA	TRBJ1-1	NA	CASRWTANTEAFF	TGTGCCAGCAGGTGGACAGCAAACACTGAAGCTTTCTTT
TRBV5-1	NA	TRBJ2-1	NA	CASSFSTNGNEQFF	TGCGCCAGCAGCTTTTCGACGAACGGCAATGAGCAGTTCTTC
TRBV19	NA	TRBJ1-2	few	CASSKSGTNYGYTF	TGTGCCAGTAGTAAGTCCGGGACTAACTATGGCTACACCTTC
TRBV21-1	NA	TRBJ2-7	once	CASSARKLAGETYEQYF	TGTGCCAGCAGCGCCAGAAAGCTAGCGGGAGAGACATACGAGCAGTACTTC
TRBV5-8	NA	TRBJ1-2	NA	CASAILDGYTF	TGTGCCAGCGCCATACTAGATGGCTACACCTTC
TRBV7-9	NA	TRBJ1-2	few	CASSLGSTEGGYTF	TGTGCCAGCAGCTTAGGGTCCACGGAAGGAGGCTACACCTTC
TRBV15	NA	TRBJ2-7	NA	CATSRDPEGGSYEQYF	TGTGCCACCAGCAGAGATCCAGAAGGGGGCTCCTACGAGCAGTACTTC
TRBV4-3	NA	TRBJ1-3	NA	CASSQDGQYSGNTIYF	TGCGCCAGCAGCCAAGACGGTCAGTACTCTGGAAACACCATATATTTT
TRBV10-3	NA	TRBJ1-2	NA	CAINRGTNYGYTF	TGTGCCATCAATCGCGGTACTAACTATGGCTACACCTTC
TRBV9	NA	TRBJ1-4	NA	CASSVVPPQSLTNEKLFF	TGTGCCAGCAGCGTAGTTCCACCCCAAAGTCTAACTAATGAAAAACTGTTTTTT
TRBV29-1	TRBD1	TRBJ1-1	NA	CSGNGQGGPTAFF	TGCAGCGGAAACGGACAGGGAGGGCCCACGGCTTTCTTT
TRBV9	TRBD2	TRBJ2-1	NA	CASSVDGLAVEQFF	TGTGCCAGCAGCGTAGATGGACTAGCGGTTGAGCAGTTCTTC
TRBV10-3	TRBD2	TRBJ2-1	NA	CAISRTSGHEASSYNEQFF	TGTGCCATCAGCAGGACTAGCGGGCATGAAGCGAGCTCCTACAATGAGCAGTTCTTC
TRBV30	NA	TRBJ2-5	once	CAWSKGRGSEETQYF	TGTGCCTGGAGTAAAGGAAGGGGAAGTGAGGAGACCCAGTACTTC
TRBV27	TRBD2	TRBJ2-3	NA	CASSLAGLAGTSQYF	TGTGCCAGCAGTTTGGCGGGACTAGCGGGAACATCGCAGTATTTT
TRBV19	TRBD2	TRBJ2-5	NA	CASSIGTSGPGETQYF	TGTGCCAGTAGTATTGGGACTAGCGGGCCAGGGGAGACCCAGTACTTC
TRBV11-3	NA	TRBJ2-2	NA	CASSLEGFTGELFF	TGTGCCAGCAGCTTGGAGGGATTCACCGGGGAGCTGTTTTTT
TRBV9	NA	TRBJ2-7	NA	CASSPPATFSYEQYF	TGTGCCAGCAGCCCCCCTGCGACCTTCTCCTACGAGCAGTACTTC
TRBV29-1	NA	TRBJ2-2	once	CSVEPGRTGELFF	TGCAGCGTTGAACCCGGCAGAACCGGGGAGCTGTTTTTT
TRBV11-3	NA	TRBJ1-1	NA	CASSQKGQQNTEAFF	TGTGCCAGCAGCCAAAAGGGGCAGCAGAACACTGAAGCTTTCTTT
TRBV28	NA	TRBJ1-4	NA	CASSSDITGWTNEKLFF	TGTGCCAGCAGTTCTGATATTACAGGGTGGACTAATGAAAAACTGTTTTTT
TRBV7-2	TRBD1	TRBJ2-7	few	CASSRQGARDEQYF	TGTGCCAGCAGCAGACAGGGGGCCCGGGACGAGCAGTACTTC
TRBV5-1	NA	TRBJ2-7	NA	CASSLGPPNYEQYF	TGCGCCAGCAGCTTGGGACCGCCCAACTACGAGCAGTACTTC
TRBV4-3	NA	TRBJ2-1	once	CASSQDNGAYNEQFF	TGCGCCAGCAGCCAAGATAACGGGGCCTACAATGAGCAGTTCTTC
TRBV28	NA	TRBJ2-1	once	CASQSDREMDEQFF	TGTGCCAGCCAGTCGGATAGGGAGATGGATGAGCAGTTCTTC
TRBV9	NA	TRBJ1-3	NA	CASSQDRSRGNTIYF	TGTGCCAGCAGCCAAGACAGGTCCCGAGGAAACACCATATATTTT
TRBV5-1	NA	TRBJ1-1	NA	CASSFTGLNTEAFF	TGCGCCAGCAGCTTTACAGGGTTGAACACTGAAGCTTTCTTT
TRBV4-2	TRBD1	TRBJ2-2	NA	CASSPGQGGSTGELFF	TGTGCCAGCAGCCCAGGACAGGGGGGGAGTACCGGGGAGCTGTTTTTT
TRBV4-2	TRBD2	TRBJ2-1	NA	CASSQAGAGGDNEQFF	TGTGCCAGCAGCCAAGCAGGAGCGGGAGGCGACAATGAGCAGTTCTTC
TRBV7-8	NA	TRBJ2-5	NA	CASSMGPEGETQYF	TGTGCCAGCAGCATGGGACCAGAGGGTGAGACCCAGTACTTC
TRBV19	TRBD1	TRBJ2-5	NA	CASSQQGAETQYF	TGTGCCAGTAGTCAACAGGGGGCAGAGACCCAGTACTTC
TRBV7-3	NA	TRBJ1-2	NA	CASSLTGVGGYTF	TGTGCCAGCAGCTTAACAGGGGTCGGTGGCTACACCTTC
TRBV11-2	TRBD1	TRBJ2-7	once	CASRAGGVEQYF	TGTGCCAGCAGAGCAGGGGGCGTCGAGCAGTACTTC
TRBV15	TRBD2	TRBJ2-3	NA	CATSRDPAGGTDTQYF	TGTGCCACCAGCAGAGACCCAGCGGGAGGCACAGATACGCAGTATTTT
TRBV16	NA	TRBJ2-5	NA	CASSGQIRSQETQYF	TGTGCCAGCAGTGGACAGATCAGGAGTCAAGAGACCCAGTACTTC
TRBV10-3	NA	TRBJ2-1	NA	CAISESRDRNEQFF	TGTGCCATCAGTGAGTCGAGGGACCGCAATGAGCAGTTCTTC
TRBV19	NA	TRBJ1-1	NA	CASSKAGGGTEAFF	TGTGCCAGTAGTAAGGCAGGCGGGGGCACTGAAGCTTTCTTT
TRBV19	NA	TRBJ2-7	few	CASKGPAEQYF	TGTGCCAGTAAAGGCCCTGCCGAGCAGTACTTC
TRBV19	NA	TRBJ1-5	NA	CASSPQGGQPQHF	TGTGCCAGTAGTCCGCAGGGTGGGCAGCCCCAGCATTTT
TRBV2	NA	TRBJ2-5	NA	CASSGGRETQYF	TGTGCCAGCAGTGGCGGCCGAGAGACCCAGTACTTC
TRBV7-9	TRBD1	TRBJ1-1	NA	CASSYEGGNTEAFF	TGTGCCAGCAGCTATGAAGGGGGCAACACTGAAGCTTTCTTT
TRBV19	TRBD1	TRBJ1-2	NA	CASSRRGTGDSYGYTF	TGTGCCAGTAGTAGAAGAGGGACAGGGGATAGCTATGGCTACACCTTC
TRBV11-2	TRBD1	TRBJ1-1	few	CASSIQGDIEAFF	TGTGCCAGCAGTATACAGGGGGACATTGAAGCTTTCTTT
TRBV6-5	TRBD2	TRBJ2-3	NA	CASRPTSGSTDTQYF	TGTGCCAGCAGGCCTACTAGCGGGAGTACAGATACGCAGTATTTT
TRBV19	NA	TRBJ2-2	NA	CASIGSQYTGELFF	TGTGCCAGTATCGGATCACAGTACACCGGGGAGCTGTTTTTT
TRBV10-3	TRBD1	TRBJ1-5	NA	CAISAQQDRGPGNQPQHF	TGTGCCATCAGTGCACAGCAGGACAGGGGGCCGGGCAATCAGCCCCAGCATTTT
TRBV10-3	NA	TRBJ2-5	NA	CAISFSGTPQETQYF	TGTGCCATCAGTTTTTCAGGGACCCCACAAGAGACCCAGTACTTC
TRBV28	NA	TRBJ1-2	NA	CASSFLGGRRHGYTF	TGTGCCAGCAGTTTTTTGGGGGGGCGTAGGCACGGCTACACCTTC
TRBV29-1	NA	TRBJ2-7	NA	CSVFRDGPYEQYF	TGCAGCGTTTTCAGGGACGGCCCCTACGAGCAGTACTTC
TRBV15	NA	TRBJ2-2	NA	CATSRDTWPPNTGELFF	TGTGCCACCAGCAGAGATACGTGGCCCCCGAACACCGGGGAGCTGTTTTTT
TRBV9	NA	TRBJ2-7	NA	CASSSPAGGGNEQYF	TGTGCCAGCAGCTCCCCCGCCGGGGGCGGGAACGAGCAGTACTTC
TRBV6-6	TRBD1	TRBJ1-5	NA	CASMDRAPNQPQHF	TGTGCCAGCATGGACAGGGCGCCCAATCAGCCCCAGCATTTT
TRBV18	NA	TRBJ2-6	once	CASSDTGSGANVLTF	TGTGCCAGCTCGGATACAGGCTCTGGGGCCAACGTCCTGACTTTC
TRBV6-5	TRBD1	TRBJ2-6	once	CATQGATGANVLTF	TGTGCCACCCAGGGGGCGACTGGGGCCAACGTCCTGACTTTC